This T cell receptor (beta chain) stems from a study of T cell repertoires in cytomegalovirus infection. In its sample, this clonotype was seen many times. One entry per CDR3 protein results from TCRdb running MiXCR on the reads. The repertoire holds 200,000 to 250,000 distinct CDR3 sequences, with more than 9% as singletons. The CDR3 totals 15 residues. Germline V lookup: CDR1 LNHDA, CDR2 SQIVND (reference sequence). Trimming removed 6 bases from V and 2 bases from J, with 16 bases in between. This TCR derives from a human donor in good health (CMV status not recorded). Some clones in this sample may be carry-over from other donors' samples. This chain links TRBV19 with TRBJ1-1; a weak D match, TRBD1 (5 bases). Sample: PBMCs. CDR3 in DNA: TGTGCCAGTAGCGGGACCTCAAGCCCCAACACTGAAGCTTTCTTT. Amino acid sequence: CASSGTSSPNTEAFF.